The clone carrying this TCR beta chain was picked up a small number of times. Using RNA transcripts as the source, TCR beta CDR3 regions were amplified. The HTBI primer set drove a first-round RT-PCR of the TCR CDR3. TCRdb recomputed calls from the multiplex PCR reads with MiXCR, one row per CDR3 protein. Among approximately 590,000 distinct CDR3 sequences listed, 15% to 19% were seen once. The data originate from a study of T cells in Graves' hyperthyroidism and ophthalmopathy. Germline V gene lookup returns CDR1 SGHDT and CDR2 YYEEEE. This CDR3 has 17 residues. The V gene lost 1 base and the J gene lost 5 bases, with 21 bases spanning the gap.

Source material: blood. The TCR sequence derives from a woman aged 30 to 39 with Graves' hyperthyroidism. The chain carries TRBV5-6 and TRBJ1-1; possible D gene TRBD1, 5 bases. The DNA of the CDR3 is TGTGCCAGCAGCTTGTTAGGATTAGGCCGGGACGGAACTGAAGCTTTCTTT. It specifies CASSLLGLGRDGTEAFF.